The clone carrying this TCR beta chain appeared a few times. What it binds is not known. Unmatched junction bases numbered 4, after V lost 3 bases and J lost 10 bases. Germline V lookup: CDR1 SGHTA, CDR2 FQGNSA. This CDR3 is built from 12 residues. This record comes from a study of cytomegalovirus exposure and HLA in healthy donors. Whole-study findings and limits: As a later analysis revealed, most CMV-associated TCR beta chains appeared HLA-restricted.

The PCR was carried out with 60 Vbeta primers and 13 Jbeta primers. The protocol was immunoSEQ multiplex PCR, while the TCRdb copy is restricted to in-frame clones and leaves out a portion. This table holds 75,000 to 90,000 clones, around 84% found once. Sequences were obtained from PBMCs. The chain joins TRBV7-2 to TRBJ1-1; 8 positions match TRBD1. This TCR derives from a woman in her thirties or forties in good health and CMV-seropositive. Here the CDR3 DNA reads TGTGCCAGCAGCTTGGACAGGGCGGTAGCTTTCTTT. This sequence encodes CASSLDRAVAFF.